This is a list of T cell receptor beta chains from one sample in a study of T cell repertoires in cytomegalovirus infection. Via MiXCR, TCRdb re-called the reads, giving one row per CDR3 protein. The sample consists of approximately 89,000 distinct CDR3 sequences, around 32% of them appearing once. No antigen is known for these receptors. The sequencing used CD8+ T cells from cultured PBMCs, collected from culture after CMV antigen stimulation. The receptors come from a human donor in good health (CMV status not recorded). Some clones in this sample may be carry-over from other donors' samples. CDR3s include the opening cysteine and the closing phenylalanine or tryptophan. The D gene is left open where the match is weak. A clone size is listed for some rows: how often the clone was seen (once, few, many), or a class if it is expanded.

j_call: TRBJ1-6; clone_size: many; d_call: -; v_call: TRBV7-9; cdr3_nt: TGTGCCAGCAGCGCTGCAGGAGTCCTCACCTATAATTCACCCCTCCACTTT; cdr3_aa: CASSAAGVLTYNSPLHF
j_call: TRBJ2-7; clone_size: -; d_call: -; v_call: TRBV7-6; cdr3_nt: TGTGCCAGCAGTCTAACCGAGGAGGAGCAGTACTTC; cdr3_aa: CASSLTEEEQYF
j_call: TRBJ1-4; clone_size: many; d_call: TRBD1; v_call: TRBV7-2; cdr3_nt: TGTGCCAGCAGCCCCTGGACAGGGGATGAAAAACTGTTTTTT; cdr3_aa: CASSPWTGDEKLFF
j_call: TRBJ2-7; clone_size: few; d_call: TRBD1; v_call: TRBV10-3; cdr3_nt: TGTGCCATCAGTGAGCCCGAGAGGGGACAGGGTTTAGGGGAGCAGTACTTC; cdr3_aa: CAISEPERGQGLGEQYF
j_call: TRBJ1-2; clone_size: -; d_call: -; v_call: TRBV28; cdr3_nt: TGTGCCACCGACAGCTACTATGGCTACACCTTC; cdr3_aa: CATDSYYGYTF
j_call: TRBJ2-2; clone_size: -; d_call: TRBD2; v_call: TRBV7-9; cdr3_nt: TGTGCCAGCAGACCCGGACTAGTTACGGGGGAGCTGTTTTTT; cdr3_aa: CASRPGLVTGELFF
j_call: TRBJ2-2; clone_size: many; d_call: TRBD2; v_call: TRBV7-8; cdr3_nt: TGTGCCAGCAGCATGGGACTAGCGGGGGGCACCGGGGAGCTGTTTTTT; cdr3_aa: CASSMGLAGGTGELFF
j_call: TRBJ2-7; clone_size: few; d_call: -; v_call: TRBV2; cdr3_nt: TGTGCCAGCAGTGCTTCCGTGCCAGGCATCATGAACGAGCAGTACTTC; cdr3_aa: CASSASVPGIMNEQYF
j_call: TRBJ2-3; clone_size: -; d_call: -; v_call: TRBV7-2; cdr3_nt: TGTGCCAGCAGCGCCTACCTCTTTGGTACGCAGTATTTT; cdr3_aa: CASSAYLFGTQYF
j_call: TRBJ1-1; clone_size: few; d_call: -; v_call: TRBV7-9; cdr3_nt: TGTGCCAGCAGTTCCGACAGGTACAGACTAGAAGCTTTCTTT; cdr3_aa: CASSSDRYRLEAFF
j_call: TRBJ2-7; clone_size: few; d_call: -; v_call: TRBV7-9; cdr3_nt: TGTGCCAGCAGCTTAGCCCGGGAAGGGGAGCAGTACTTC; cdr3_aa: CASSLAREGEQYF
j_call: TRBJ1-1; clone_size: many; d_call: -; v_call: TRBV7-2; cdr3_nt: TGTGCCAGCAATGTGGCGAAGGGCACTGAAGCTTTCTTT; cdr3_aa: CASNVAKGTEAFF
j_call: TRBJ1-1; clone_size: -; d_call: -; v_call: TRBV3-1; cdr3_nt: TGTGCCAGCAGCCCGAACAGGATGAACACTGAAGCTTTCTTT; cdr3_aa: CASSPNRMNTEAFF
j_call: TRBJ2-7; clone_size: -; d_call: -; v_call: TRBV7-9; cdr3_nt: TGTGCCAGCAGAGCACTTGACTACGAGCAGTACTTC; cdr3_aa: CASRALDYEQYF
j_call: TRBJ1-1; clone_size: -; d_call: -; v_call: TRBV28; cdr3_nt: TGTGCCAGCACCTTGGTGGGGATAAACACTGAAGCTTTCTTT; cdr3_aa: CASTLVGINTEAFF
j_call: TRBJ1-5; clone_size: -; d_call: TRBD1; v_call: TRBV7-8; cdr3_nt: TGTGCCAGCACCAGACGACAGGGGTCCAATCAGCCCCAGCATTTT; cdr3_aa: CASTRRQGSNQPQHF
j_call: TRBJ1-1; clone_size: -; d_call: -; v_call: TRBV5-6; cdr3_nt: TGTGCCAGCAGCTTGGAAGGGGGGTACACTGAAGCTTTCTTT; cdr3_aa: CASSLEGGYTEAFF
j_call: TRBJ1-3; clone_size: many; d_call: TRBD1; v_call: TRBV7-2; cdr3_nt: TGTGCCAGCAGCTTGGGACAGGGGCATGGAAACACCATATATTTT; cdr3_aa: CASSLGQGHGNTIYF
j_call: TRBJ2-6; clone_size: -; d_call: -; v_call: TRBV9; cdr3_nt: TGTGCCAGCAGCCCTGGGACATTTATCTCTGGGGCCAACGTCCTGACTTTC; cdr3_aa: CASSPGTFISGANVLTF
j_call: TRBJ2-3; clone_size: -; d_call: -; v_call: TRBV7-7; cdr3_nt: TGTGCCAGCAGATTAGGGGTGGCCATCGGGACAGATACGCAGTATTTT; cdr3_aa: CASRLGVAIGTDTQYF
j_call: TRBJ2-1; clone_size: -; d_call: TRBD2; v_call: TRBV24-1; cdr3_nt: TGTGCCACCAGAGAAGGGGGACTAGCGGGGGATGAATCCTACAATGAGCAGTTCTTC; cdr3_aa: CATREGGLAGDESYNEQFF
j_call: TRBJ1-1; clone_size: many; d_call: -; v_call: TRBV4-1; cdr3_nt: TGCGCCAGCAGCCAACCCGACAGGAACACTGAAGCTTTCTTT; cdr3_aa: CASSQPDRNTEAFF
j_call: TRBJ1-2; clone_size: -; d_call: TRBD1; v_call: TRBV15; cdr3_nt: TGTGCCACCAGCCCTGGGACAGGGGGCGGCTATGGCTACACCTTC; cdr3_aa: CATSPGTGGGYGYTF
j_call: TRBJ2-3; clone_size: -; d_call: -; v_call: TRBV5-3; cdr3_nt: TGTGCCAGAAGCCCTTCCCCCCGGAGGGGGGCAGATACGCAGTATTTT; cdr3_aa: CARSPSPRRGADTQYF
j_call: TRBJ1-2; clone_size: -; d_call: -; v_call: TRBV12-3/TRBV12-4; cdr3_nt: TGTGCCAGCAGTTTCGGGGATAACTATGGCTACACCTTC; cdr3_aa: CASSFGDNYGYTF
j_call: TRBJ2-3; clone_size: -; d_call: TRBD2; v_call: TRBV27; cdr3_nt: TGTGCCAGCAGTCGGCTAGCGGGGGGGACAGATACGCAGTATTTT; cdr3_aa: CASSRLAGGTDTQYF